Presented here are 22 T cell receptor beta chains from one specimen sequenced in a study of T-cell reconstitution after alpha-beta-depleted transplantation in children. A library of TCRbeta sequences, prepared with unique molecular identifiers, was generated. TCRdb used MiXCR to reprocess the PCR reads, holding one entry per CDR3 protein. The data hold fewer than 550,000 distinct CDR3 sequences, with over 9.5% observed a single time. Sequenced here: PBMCs, mostly from graft donor cells, sampled 180 days after TCRalphabeta/CD19-depleted stem cell transplant. The source of these receptors is a female patient younger than 10 who had a stem cell transplant for aplastic anemia, so the T cells may come from the graft donor.

The chain employs TRBV6-2 or TRBV6-3 and TRBJ2-5; D remains unclear. Germline lookup yields CDR1 MNHEY and CDR2 SVGEGT. V was pared by 2 bases and J by 2 bases, with 27 bases between. There are 20 residues in the CDR3. The CDR3 DNA sequence: TGTGCCAGCAGTTACGACGGATCCCGACCCTCCCTGGTGTGGCAAGAGACCCAGTACTTC. This gives the protein CASSYDGSRPSLVWQETQYF.

V and J are TRBV10-3 and TRBJ2-7; 9 bases are a match to TRBD1. Germline values: CDR1 ENHRY, CDR2 SYGVKD. V was clipped by 2 bases and J by 4 bases; unmatched bases: 6. This CDR3 contains 15 residues. The CDR3: CAISEPDRGGYEQYF. CDR3 nucleotides: TGTGCCATCAGTGAGCCCGACAGGGGGGGATACGAGCAGTACTTC.

The rearrangement links TRBV7-2 to TRBJ2-3; D not resolved. Trimming took off 1 base at V and 6 bases at J, with 11 bases between the two ends. Per the germline V gene, CDR1 is SGHTA and CDR2 is FQGNSA. There are 14 residues in the CDR3. The chain's CDR3 is CASSLVPGWDTQYF. CDR3 bases: TGTGCCAGCAGCTTAGTCCCGGGTTGGGATACGCAGTATTTT.

This clonotype was seen more than once but under ten times. This chain links TRBV3-1 with TRBJ2-1; D is ambiguous. This CDR3 spans 12 amino acids. CDR1 is LGHDT and CDR2 is YNNKEL in the germline V gene (reference sequence). Between the trimmed V and J ends, which lost 3 bases and 5 bases, there was a span of 5 bases. The DNA of the CDR3 is TGTGCCAGCAGCCAGACCAACAATGAGCAGTTCTTC. As protein: CASSQTNNEQFF.

The gene calls are TRBV7-9 and TRBJ2-7, with TRBD2 matching over 8 bases. CDR1 is SEHNR, CDR2 FQNEAQ, per germline (reference sequence). Trimming removed 1 base from V and 4 bases from J; junction bases left unmatched: 6. There are 15 residues in the CDR3. The CDR3 DNA sequence: TGTGCCAGCAGCTTAGAGGGACTAGATTTTTACGAGCAGTACTTC. Encoded protein: CASSLEGLDFYEQYF.

The V call is TRBV20-1, the J call TRBJ1-5; no definite D call. The CDR3 runs 13 residues. V was clipped by 3 bases and J by 3 bases, with 9 bases between them. Germline V gene lookup returns CDR1 DFQATT and CDR2 SNEGSKA (reference sequence). CDR3 nucleotides: TGCAGTGCTAGTCTCCGGACCAATCAGCCCCAGCATTTT. Its protein product is CSASLRTNQPQHF.

This clonotype was counted many times. The rearrangement links TRBV7-8 to TRBJ1-6, with D uncertain. The V end was cut by 1 base, the J end by 4 bases, with 14 bases between. The CDR3 is made up of 17 amino acids. Germline V gives CDR1 SGHVS, CDR2 FQNEAQ. This CDR3 reads CASSLGPTGLYNSPLHF. CDR3 DNA sequence: TGTGCCAGCAGCTTAGGCCCTACCGGTCTGTATAATTCACCCCTCCACTTT.

This chain's CDR3 is CATSRDHLGQTTYGYTF. CDR3 nucleotide sequence: TGTGCCACCAGCAGAGATCATCTGGGACAGACCACCTATGGCTACACCTTC. This chain joins TRBV15 and TRBJ1-2; 7 nucleotides agree with TRBD1. From germline, CDR1 is LNHNV and CDR2 YYDKDF (reference sequence). With 0 bases clipped from V and 4 bases from J, the junction kept 11 bases outside the gene matches. The CDR3 totals 17 residues.

This clonotype came up a few times. The chain combines TRBV14 with TRBJ2-3, with TRBD1 as a possible D gene (5 bases). Germline V lookup: CDR1 SGHDN, CDR2 FVKESK. V lost 2 bases and J lost 1, with 7 bases in between. This CDR3 spans 14 amino acids. Written as DNA, the CDR3 is TGTGCCAGCAGCCAACCGACAGGCACAGATACGCAGTATTTT. Protein: CASSQPTGTDTQYF.

The V call is TRBV7-7, the J call TRBJ2-2; D is unresolved. V was clipped by 4 bases and J by 1 base, with 7 bases between them. In germline, CDR1 is SSHAT, CDR2 FNYEAQ (reference sequence). This CDR3 comprises 14 residues. The CDR3 is CASSSLQNTGELFF. CDR3 sequence (DNA): TGTGCCAGCAGCTCTTTACAGAACACCGGGGAGCTGTTTTTT.

Ten or more counts support this clonotype. The chain has TRBV12-3 or TRBV12-4 and TRBJ2-4, with 7 bases matching TRBD1. The V gene end was trimmed by 8 bases and the J gene end by 2 bases; junction bases not matched to a gene: 6. This CDR3 has 14 amino acids. The CDR3 DNA is TGTGCCAGCGGCCTACAGGGGACCAAAAACATTCAGTACTTC. It yields the protein CASGLQGTKNIQYF.

Written as DNA, the CDR3 is TGTGCCAGCAGCTTAGCGAATGGCAATGAGCAGTTCTTC. The encoded protein is CASSLANGNEQFF. The rearrangement links TRBV7-7 to TRBJ2-1; no firm D call. This CDR3 region has 13 residues. CDR1 and CDR2 from the germline V gene are SSHAT and FNYEAQ (reference sequence). Trimming removed 0 bases at V and 6 bases at J, with 6 bases between.

This clonotype has ten or more counts. V usage is TRBV28 and J usage is TRBJ1-5; possibly TRBD1 for D (5 bases). This CDR3 region has 15 residues. Germline V CDR1 and CDR2: MDHEN, SYDVKM. V was clipped by 3 bases and J by 4 bases, with 13 bases between them. CDR3 in DNA: TGTGCCAGCAGTTTGGTCGGGGAGGGGAATCAGCCCCAGCATTTT. Amino acid sequence: CASSLVGEGNQPQHF.

The J gene is TRBJ1-6, the V gene TRBV5-6; D gene uncertain. V shed 0 bases and J shed 0 bases, with 7 bases lying between them. Germline V CDR1 and CDR2: SGHDT, YYEEEE. The length of the CDR3 is 16 residues. The CDR3 coding sequence is TGTGCCAGCAGCTTGGACTGGAGCTCCTATAATTCACCCCTCCACTTT. Its translation: CASSLDWSSYNSPLHF.

This clonotype was seen a handful of times. V usage is TRBV29-1 and J usage is TRBJ2-2, with 10 nucleotides matching TRBD1. V dropped 4 bases and J dropped 6; count of bases not matched to a gene: 5. The V gene's germline CDR1 is SQVTM and CDR2 ANQGSEA. The CDR3 has 14 residues. CDR3 sequence (DNA): TGCAGCGTTGTGAGACAGGGGGCGTCCGGGGAGCTGTTTTTT. It translates to CSVVRQGASGELFF.

This clonotype showed up just a few times. The V call is TRBV20-1, the J call TRBJ2-3, with 7 bases lining up with TRBD2. V lost 1 base and J lost 0; bases outside the gene matches: 4. Per the germline V gene, CDR1 is DFQATT and CDR2 is SNEGSKA (reference sequence). This CDR3 comprises 15 residues. The DNA of the CDR3 is TGCAGTGCTAGAGCGGCTAGCGGAAGCACAGATACGCAGTATTTT. It yields the protein CSARAASGSTDTQYF.

This clonotype has a count of ten or more. The V gene is TRBV12-3 or TRBV12-4, the J gene TRBJ2-1, with 8 bases identical to TRBD2. The length of the CDR3 is 17 residues. J lost 4 bases, V lost 6 bases, and 14 bases had no gene match. CDR3 nucleotides: TGTGCCAGCAGCCTTGCCGGGAGGGCCGGGGTATACAATGAGCAGTTCTTC. Translating it yields CASSLAGRAGVYNEQFF.

This clonotype was recorded many times. The chain combines TRBV12-3 or TRBV12-4 with TRBJ2-5; 8 nucleotides match TRBD2. V shed 6 bases, J shed 2 bases, and the junction held 5 bases outside the gene matches. The CDR3 runs 14 residues. The CDR3 sequence is CASSPGLGQETQYF. CDR3 DNA sequence: TGTGCCAGCAGCCCGGGACTAGGACAAGAGACCCAGTACTTC.

The rearrangement links TRBV7-9 to TRBJ2-1; 7 bases are shared with TRBD2. The V gene's germline CDR1 is SEHNR and CDR2 FQNEAQ (reference sequence). Trimming took 5 bases from V and 11 from J; bases not matched to a gene: 6. The CDR3 totals 12 residues. The CDR3 here is CASSATSAQQFF. The DNA for the CDR3 is TGTGCCAGCAGCGCAACTAGCGCCCAGCAGTTCTTC.

This clonotype was picked up many times. The genes are TRBV27 and TRBJ1-2; possibly TRBD1 for D (6 bases). Germline CDR1 is MNHEY and CDR2 is SMNVEV (reference sequence). This CDR3 is 14 amino acids long. Trimming removed 3 bases at V and 8 bases at J, with 16 bases between. In DNA form, the CDR3 reads TGTGCCAGCAGTTTGTCCCAGGGGTATTGGGGCTACACCTTC. Translating it yields CASSLSQGYWGYTF.

DNA for the CDR3: TGCAGTGCCAGCGGACTAGCGGGCCCCGGGGAGCTGTTTTTT. Protein product: CSASGLAGPGELFF. The rearrangement uses TRBV20-1 and TRBJ2-2, with TRBD2 matching 11 bases. V trimming: 6 bases; J trimming: 6 bases; junction bases outside the gene matches: 6. This CDR3 is 14 amino acids long. Per germline, CDR1 DFQATT and CDR2 SNEGSKA (reference sequence).

The rearrangement uses TRBV13 and TRBJ2-4, with 10 bases matching TRBD2. The V and J ends lost 2 bases and 0 bases, in that order; junction bases with no gene match: 10. The CDR3 is made up of 19 amino acids. Germline CDR1 is PRHDT and CDR2 is FYEKMQ (reference sequence). The CDR3 is CASSLIGLAGVGAKNIQYF. As DNA, the CDR3 is TGTGCCAGCAGCTTAATTGGGCTAGCGGGAGTTGGAGCCAAAAACATTCAGTACTTC.